This T cell receptor beta chain was sequenced during a study of response to subunit inactivated influenza vaccine. The germline V gene encodes CDR1 KGHSH and CDR2 LQKENI. The CDR3 spans 15 residues. Trimming removed 0 bases from V and 7 bases from J; junction bases left unmatched: 3. General study results and limits: Authors proposed each seasonal influenza vaccination draws in few new T cells.

TCRdb independently ran MiXCR on the RT-PCR reads; one entry per CDR3 protein. The data hold hundreds of thousands of distinct CDR3 sequences, with roughly 20% observed a single time. This clonotype came up a few times. Its antigen remains unknown. Specimen: PBMCs from blood, collected around 5 days after vaccination. The sequence was obtained from a man over 45 who received an inactivated influenza vaccine. The chain joins TRBV18 to TRBJ1-6; TRBD1 matches at 7 bases. In nucleotides, the CDR3 is TGTGCCAGCTCACCACCCCAGGGGGGCAATTCACCCCTCCACTTT. Translating it yields CASSPPQGGNSPLHF.